This T cell receptor beta chain was captured by sequencing in a study of response to subunit inactivated influenza vaccine. Study-level points and caveats: Only a handful of new T cells, the authors suggested, are recruited with each seasonal influenza vaccination.

This clonotype occurred a few times. The antigen remains unidentified. TCRdb analysed the RT-PCR reads with MiXCR anew, one entry per CDR3 protein. The sample contains hundreds of thousands of distinct CDR3 sequences, approximately 10% of which appear only once. The CDR3 has 16 residues. Germline CDR1 MRHNA, CDR2 SNTAGT. V was pared by 7 bases and J by 4 bases, with 9 bases of the junction left unmatched. This specimen consisted of PBMCs from blood, obtained on the day of vaccination. This TCR was sampled from a man aged 50 to 59 who received an inactivated influenza vaccine. The gene calls are TRBV6-4 and TRBJ2-1; TRBD1 aligns across 11 bases. CDR3 sequence: CASNHRTGGKYNEQFF. CDR3 DNA sequence: TGTGCCAGCAATCATCGGACAGGGGGCAAGTACAATGAGCAGTTCTTC.